The 4 T cell receptor beta chains presented below share a single source sample, sequenced in a study of T cells expressing NK-cell markers (dated by TCRdb to about 2020). The receptor library was made with 5' RACE. Instrument on record: Illumina HiSeq 2000. TCRdb reprocessed the public reads and reports one entry per CDR3 protein sequence, without DNA. The sample's own table lists 500,000 to 700,000 distinct CDR3 sequences. The ten largest clonotypes hold roughly 3.4% of the sample. The sample consisted of blood T cells: a sorted CD56 or NKG2C T cell subset, CD4+ or CD8+ T cells, or bulk PBMC T cells (not recorded which). Source of these receptors: a man younger than 30 in good health. Donor details come from another sample of the same person, matched by shared clones.

J is TRBJ1-2 and V is TRBV9; the D gene TCRdb calls, TRBD1, cannot be checked with no DNA. Germline-derived CDR1 and CDR2 are SGDLS and YYNGEE. This CDR3 is 12 amino acids long. Here the CDR3 reads CASRRTGYGYTF.

The V gene is TRBV11-1, the J gene TRBJ2-6; with no DNA, the TCRdb D assignment of TRBD1 cannot be verified. Germline V gene data show CDR1 as SGHAT and CDR2 as FQDESV (reference sequence). The CDR3 contains 18 residues. The CDR3 sequence: CASILDAGGGSGANVLTF.

The chain employs TRBV10-3 and TRBJ1-6. This CDR3 comprises 12 residues. CDR1 is ENHRY, CDR2 SYGVKD, per germline. CDR3 region: CAAETVDSPLHF.

This chain uses TRBV12-3 or TRBV12-4 with TRBJ2-1; TCRdb's D call, TRBD1, is unchecked because there is no DNA. CDR3 size: 12 residues. The CDR3 is CASSPPQVEQFF.